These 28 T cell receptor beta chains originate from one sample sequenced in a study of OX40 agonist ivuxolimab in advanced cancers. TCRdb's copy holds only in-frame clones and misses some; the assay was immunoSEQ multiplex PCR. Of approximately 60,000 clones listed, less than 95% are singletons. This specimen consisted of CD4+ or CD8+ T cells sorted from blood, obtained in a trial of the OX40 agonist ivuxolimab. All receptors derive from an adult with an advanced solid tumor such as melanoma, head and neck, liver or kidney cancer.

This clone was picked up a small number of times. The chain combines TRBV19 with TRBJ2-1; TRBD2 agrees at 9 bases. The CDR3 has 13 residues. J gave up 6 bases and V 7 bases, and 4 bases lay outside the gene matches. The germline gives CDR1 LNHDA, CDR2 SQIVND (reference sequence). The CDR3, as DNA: TGTGCCAGTACCGGCGGGAGGGCCAATGAGCAGTTCTTC. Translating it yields CASTGGRANEQFF. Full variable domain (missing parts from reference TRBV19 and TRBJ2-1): DGGITQSPKYLFRKEGQNVTLSCEQNLNHDAMYWYRQDPGQGLRLIYYSQIVNDFQKGDIAEGYSVSREKKESFPLTVTSAQKNPTAFYLCASTGGRANEQFFGPGTRLTVL.

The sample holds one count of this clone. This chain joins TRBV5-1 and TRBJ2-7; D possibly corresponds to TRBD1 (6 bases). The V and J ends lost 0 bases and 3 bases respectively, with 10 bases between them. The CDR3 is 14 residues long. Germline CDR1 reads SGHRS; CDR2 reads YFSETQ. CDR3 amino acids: CASSLDRVSYEQYF. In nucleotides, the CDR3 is TGCGCCAGCAGCTTGGACAGGGTGAGCTACGAGCAGTACTTC.

The CDR3 coding sequence is TGTGCCAGCAGCTCTGCCCCTAGGGCGGGAGACAATGAGCAGTTCTTC. Protein product: CASSSAPRAGDNEQFF. The chain joins TRBV11-2 to TRBJ2-1, with TRBD2 matching over 7 bases. The CDR3 has 16 amino acids. V was pared by 4 bases and J by 5 bases, with 11 bases of the junction left unmatched. Germline CDR1 and CDR2: SGHAT and FQNNGV.

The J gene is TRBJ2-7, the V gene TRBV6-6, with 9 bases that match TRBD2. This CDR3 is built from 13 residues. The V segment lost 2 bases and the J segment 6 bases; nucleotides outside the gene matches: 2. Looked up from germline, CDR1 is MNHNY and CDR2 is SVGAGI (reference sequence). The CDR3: CASSYLAGSEQYF. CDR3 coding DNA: TGTGCCAGCAGTTACCTAGCGGGAAGCGAGCAGTACTTC.

The CDR3 reads CASSMAGGEQYF. The CDR3 nucleotides are TGTGCCAGCAGTATGGCGGGAGGCGAGCAGTACTTC. The genes are TRBV6-6 and TRBJ2-7, with 8 bases matching TRBD2. CDR1 is MNHNY, CDR2 SVGAGI, per germline (reference sequence). The CDR3 consists of 12 residues. V shed 5 bases, J shed 6 bases, and the junction held 3 bases outside the gene matches.

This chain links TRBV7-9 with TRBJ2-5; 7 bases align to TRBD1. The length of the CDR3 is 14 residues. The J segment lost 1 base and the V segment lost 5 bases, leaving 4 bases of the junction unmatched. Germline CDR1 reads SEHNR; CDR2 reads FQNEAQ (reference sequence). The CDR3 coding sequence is TGTGCCAGCAGCCTTCGGACAGGCCAAGAGACCCAGTACTTC. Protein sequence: CASSLRTGQETQYF.

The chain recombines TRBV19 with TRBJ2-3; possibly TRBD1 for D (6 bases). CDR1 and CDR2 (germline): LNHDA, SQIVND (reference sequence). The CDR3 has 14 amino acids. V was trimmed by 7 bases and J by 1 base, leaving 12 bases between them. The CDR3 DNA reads TGTGCCAGTACTATCAGGGGCCGCACAGATACGCAGTATTTT. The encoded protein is CASTIRGRTDTQYF.

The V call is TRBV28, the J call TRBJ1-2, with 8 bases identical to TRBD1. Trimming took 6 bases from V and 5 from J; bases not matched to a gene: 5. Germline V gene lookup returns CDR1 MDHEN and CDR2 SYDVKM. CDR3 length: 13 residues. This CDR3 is CASRRGTGYGYTF. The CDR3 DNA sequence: TGTGCCAGCAGGCGCGGGACAGGATATGGCTACACCTTC.

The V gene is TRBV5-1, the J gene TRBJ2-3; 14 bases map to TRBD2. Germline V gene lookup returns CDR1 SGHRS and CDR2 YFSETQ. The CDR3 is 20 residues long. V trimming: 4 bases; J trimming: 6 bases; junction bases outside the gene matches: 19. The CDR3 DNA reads TGCGCCAGCAGCATAGACTCGAAACCGGGACTAGCGGGAGACTCGGATACGCAGTATTTT. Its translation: CASSIDSKPGLAGDSDTQYF.

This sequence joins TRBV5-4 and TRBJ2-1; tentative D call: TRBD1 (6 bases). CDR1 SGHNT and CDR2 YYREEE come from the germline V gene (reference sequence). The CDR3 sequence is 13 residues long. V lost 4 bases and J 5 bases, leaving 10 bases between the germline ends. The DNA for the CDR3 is TGTGCCAGCAGCCCGGACAGTAACAATGAGCAGTTCTTC. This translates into CASSPDSNNEQFF.

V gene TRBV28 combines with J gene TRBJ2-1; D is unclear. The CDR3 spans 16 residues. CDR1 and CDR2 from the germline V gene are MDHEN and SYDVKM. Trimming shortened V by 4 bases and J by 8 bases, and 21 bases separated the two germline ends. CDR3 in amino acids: CASSSPVVPRRDEQFF. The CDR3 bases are TGTGCCAGCAGTTCCCCCGTTGTACCTCGGAGAGATGAGCAGTTCTTC. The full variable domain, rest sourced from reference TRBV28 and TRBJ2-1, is DVKVTQSSRYLVKRTGEKVFLECVQDMDHENMFWYRQDPGLGLRLIYFSYDVKMKEKGDIPEGYSVSREKKERFSLILESASTNQTSMYLCASSSPVVPRRDEQFFGPGTRLTVL.

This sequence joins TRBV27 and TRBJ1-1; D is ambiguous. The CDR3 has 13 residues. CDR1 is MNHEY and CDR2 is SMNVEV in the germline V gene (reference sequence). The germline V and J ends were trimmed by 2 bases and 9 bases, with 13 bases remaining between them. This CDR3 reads CASSLGGVGKAFF. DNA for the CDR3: TGTGCCAGCAGTTTAGGTGGGGTTGGTAAAGCTTTCTTT.

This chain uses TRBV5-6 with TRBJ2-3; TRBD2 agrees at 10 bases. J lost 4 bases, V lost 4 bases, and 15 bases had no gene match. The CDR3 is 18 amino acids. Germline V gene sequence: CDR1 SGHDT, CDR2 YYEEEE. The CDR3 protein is CASSPWRGSGRYADTQYF. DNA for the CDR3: TGTGCCAGCAGCCCGTGGCGGGGTAGCGGGAGGTATGCAGATACGCAGTATTTT.

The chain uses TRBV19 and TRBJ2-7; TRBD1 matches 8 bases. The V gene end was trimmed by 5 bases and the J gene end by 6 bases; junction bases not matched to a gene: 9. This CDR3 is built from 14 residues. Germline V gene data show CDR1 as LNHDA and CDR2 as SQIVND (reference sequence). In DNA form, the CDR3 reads TGTGCCAGTAGTCCGACAGGGGTAAGTTCCGAGCAGTACTTC. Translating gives CASSPTGVSSEQYF.

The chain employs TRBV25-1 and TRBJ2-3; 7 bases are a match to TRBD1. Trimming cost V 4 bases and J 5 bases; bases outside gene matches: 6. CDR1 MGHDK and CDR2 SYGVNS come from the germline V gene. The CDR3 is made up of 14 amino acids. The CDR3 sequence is CASSGTGREDTQYF. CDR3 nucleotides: TGTGCCAGCAGTGGGACAGGCCGGGAAGATACGCAGTATTTT.

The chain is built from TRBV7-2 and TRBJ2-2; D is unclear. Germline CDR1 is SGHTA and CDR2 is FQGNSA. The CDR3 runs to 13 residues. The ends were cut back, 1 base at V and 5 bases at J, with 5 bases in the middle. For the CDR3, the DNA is TGTGCCAGCAGCTTAGGCGGTACCGGGGAGCTGTTTTTT. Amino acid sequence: CASSLGGTGELFF.

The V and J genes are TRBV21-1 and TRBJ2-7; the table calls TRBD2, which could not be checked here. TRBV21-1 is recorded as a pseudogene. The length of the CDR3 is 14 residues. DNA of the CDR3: TGTGCCAGCCCCGATTTCGCGGGAGGGCGGGTGCAGTACTTC. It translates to CASPDFAGGRVQYF.

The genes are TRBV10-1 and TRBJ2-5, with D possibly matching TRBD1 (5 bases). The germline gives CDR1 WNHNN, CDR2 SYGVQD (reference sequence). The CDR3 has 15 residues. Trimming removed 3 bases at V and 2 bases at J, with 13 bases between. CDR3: CASSDRHRNQETQYF. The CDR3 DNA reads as TGCGCCAGCAGTGACCGACACAGGAATCAAGAGACCCAGTACTTC.

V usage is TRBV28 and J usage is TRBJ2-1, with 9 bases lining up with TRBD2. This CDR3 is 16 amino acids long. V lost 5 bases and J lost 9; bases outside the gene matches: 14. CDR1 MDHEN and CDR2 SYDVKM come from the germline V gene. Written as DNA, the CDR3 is TGTGCCAGCAGTCCTTGGGGTAGCGGGAGTTTGTGTGAGCAGTTCTTC. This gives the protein CASSPWGSGSLCEQFF.

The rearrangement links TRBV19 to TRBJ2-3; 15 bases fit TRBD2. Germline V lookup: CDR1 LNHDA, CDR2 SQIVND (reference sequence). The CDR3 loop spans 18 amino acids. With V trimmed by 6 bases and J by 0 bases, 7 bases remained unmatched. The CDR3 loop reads CASSRIGTSGRSTDTQYF. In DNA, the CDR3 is TGTGCCAGTAGCCGGATTGGGACTAGCGGGAGGAGCACAGATACGCAGTATTTT.

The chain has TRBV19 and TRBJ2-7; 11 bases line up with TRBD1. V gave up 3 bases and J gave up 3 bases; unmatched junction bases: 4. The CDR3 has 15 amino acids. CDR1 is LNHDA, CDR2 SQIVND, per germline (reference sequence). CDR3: CASSMGQGVVYEQYF. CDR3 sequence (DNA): TGTGCCAGTAGTATGGGACAGGGGGTAGTCTACGAGCAGTACTTC.

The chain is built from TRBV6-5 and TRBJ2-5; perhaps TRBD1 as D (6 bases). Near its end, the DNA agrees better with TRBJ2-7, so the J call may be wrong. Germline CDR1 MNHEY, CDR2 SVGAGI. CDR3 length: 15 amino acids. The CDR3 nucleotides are TGTGCCAGCAGCCCCAGGGGCGGCCCCTCCTACGAGCAGTACTTC. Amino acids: CASSPRGGPSYEQYF.

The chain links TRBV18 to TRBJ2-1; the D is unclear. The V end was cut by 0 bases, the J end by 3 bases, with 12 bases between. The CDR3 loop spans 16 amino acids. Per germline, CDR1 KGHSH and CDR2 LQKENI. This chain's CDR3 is CASSPPRSSHYNEQFF. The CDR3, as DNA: TGTGCCAGCTCACCACCGAGGAGCAGTCACTACAATGAGCAGTTCTTC.

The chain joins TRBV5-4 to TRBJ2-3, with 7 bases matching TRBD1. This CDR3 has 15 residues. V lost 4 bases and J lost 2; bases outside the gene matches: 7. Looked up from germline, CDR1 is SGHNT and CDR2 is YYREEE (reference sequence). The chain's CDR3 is CASSQGQFFTDTQYF. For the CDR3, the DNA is TGTGCCAGCAGCCAGGGACAGTTCTTCACAGATACGCAGTATTTT.

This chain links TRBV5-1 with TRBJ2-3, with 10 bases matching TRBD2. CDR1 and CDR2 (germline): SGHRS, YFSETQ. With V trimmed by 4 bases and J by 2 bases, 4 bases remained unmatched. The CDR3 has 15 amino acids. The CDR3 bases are TGCGCCAGCAGCACGGGACTAGCGAACACAGATACGCAGTATTTT. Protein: CASSTGLANTDTQYF.

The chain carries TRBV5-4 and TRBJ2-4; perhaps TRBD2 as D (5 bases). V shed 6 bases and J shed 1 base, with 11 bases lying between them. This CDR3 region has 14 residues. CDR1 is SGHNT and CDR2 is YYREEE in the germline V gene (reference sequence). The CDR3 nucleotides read TGTGCCAGCAACCCCGGCGGGGCCAAAAACATTCAGTACTTC. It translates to CASNPGGAKNIQYF.

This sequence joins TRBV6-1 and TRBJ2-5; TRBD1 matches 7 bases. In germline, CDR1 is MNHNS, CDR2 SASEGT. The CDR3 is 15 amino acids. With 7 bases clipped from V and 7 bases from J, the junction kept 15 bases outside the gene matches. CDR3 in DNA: TGTGCCAGCACACAGGGTGACAGGGTCTTTGCGACCCAGTACTTC. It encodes CASTQGDRVFATQYF.

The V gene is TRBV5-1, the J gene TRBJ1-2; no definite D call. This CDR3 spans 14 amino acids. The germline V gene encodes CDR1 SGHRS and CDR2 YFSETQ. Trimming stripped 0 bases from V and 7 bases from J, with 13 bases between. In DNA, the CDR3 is TGCGCCAGCAGCTTGGATCAGATCAGGAGTGGCTACACCTTC. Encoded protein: CASSLDQIRSGYTF.